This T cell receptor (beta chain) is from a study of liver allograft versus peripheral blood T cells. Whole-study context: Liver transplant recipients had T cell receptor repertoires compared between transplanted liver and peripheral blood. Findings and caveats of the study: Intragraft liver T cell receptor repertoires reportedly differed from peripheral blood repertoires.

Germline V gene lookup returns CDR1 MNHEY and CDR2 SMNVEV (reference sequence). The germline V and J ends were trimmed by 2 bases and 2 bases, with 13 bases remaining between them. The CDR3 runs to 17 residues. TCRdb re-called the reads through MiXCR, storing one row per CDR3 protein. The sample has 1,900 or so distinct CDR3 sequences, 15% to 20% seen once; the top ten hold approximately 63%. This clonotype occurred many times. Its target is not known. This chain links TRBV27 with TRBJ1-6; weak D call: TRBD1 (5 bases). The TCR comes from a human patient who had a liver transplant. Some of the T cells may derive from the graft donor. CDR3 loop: CASSLLRGVAYNSPLHF. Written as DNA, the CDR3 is TGTGCCAGCAGTTTACTTCGAGGGGTCGCCTATAATTCACCCCTCCACTTT.